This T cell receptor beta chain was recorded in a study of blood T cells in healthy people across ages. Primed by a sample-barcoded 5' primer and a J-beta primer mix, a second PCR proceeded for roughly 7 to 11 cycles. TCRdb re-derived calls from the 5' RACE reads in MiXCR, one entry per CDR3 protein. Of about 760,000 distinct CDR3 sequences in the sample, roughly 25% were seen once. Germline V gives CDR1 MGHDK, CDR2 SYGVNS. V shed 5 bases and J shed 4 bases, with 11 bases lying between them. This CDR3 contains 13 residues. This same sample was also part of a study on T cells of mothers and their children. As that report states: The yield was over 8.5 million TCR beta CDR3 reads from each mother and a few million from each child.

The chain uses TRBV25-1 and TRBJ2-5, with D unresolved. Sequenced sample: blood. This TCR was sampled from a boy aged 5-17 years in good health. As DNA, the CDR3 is TGTGCCAGCAGTCAGAACATCGTAGAGACCCAGTACTTC. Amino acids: CASSQNIVETQYF.